Each of the 24 T cell receptor beta chains below was sequenced from the same sample in a study of blood T cell repertoires in COVID-19. Data came from immunoSEQ multiplex PCR; TCRdb stores just in-frame clones and leaves some out. Here the sample spans tens of thousands of clones, around 80% being singletons. The material sequenced was peripheral blood. The receptors here all came from a human donor in a cohort sampled during active COVID-19.

This clone was seen a single time. In DNA form, the CDR3 reads TGTGCCAGCAGCCAAACTTTGAGGGGGTCTCAGGCTGGGCCCTACGAGCAGTACTTC. It specifies CASSQTLRGSQAGPYEQYF. The chain employs TRBV3-1 (or the pseudogene TRBV3-2) and TRBJ2-7, with D perhaps TRBD1 (6 bases). V dropped 2 bases and J dropped 2 bases, with 25 bases sitting between them. Germline CDR1 reads LGHDT; CDR2 reads YNNKEL (reference sequence). This CDR3 has 19 residues.

The chain couples TRBV2 to TRBJ1-1; tentatively, D is TRBD1 (5 bases). This CDR3 has 11 amino acids. Germline V CDR1 and CDR2: SNHLY, FYNNEI. V was shortened by 8 bases and J by 9 bases, with 13 bases between the two germline ends. In nucleotides, the CDR3 is TGTGCCAGCTCTGCAGGGCCACAAGCTTTCTTT. It translates to CASSAGPQAFF.

This chain connects TRBV19 to TRBJ2-7, with TRBD1 as a possible D gene (5 bases). Looked up from germline, CDR1 is LNHDA and CDR2 is SQIVND (reference sequence). Trimming stripped 1 base from V and 6 bases from J, with 10 bases between. This CDR3 region has 13 residues. The CDR3 spells CASSIGRGAEQYF. In nucleotides, the CDR3 is TGTGCCAGTAGTATAGGTAGGGGTGCCGAGCAGTACTTC.

This chain links TRBV10-1 with TRBJ2-7, with a weak D call TRBD2 (5 bases). V lost 11 bases, J lost 6 bases, and 20 bases lay in between. The germline V gene encodes CDR1 WNHNN and CDR2 SYGVQD (reference sequence). The CDR3 length is 13 residues. CDR3 amino acids: CAQCRGTSIEQYF. As DNA, the CDR3 is TGCGCCCAGTGCCGGGGAACCTCTATCGAGCAGTACTTC.

The rearrangement joins TRBV11-2 to TRBJ2-5; 16 bases are a match to TRBD2. Germline V gene lookup returns CDR1 SGHAT and CDR2 FQNNGV. The CDR3 length is 19 residues. V dropped 4 bases and J dropped 1; count of bases not matched to a gene: 9. The CDR3 sequence: CASSSGTSGRAGPQETQYF. DNA for the CDR3: TGTGCCAGCAGCTCCGGGACTAGCGGGAGGGCCGGTCCCCAAGAGACCCAGTACTTC.

The chain recombines TRBV28 with TRBJ1-4, with D unresolved. Germline V gene data show CDR1 as MDHEN and CDR2 as SYDVKM. The ends were cut back, 4 bases at V and 5 bases at J, with 11 bases in the middle. The CDR3 contains 14 residues. CDR3 residues: CASSSGSQNEKLFF. Here the CDR3 DNA reads TGTGCCAGCAGTTCCGGGTCCCAAAATGAAAAACTGTTTTTT. Variable domain in full (rest from reference TRBV28 and TRBJ1-4): DVKVTQSSRYLVKRTGEKVFLECVQDMDHENMFWYRQDPGLGLRLIYFSYDVKMKEKGDIPEGYSVSREKKERFSLILESASTNQTSMYLCASSSGSQNEKLFFGSGTQLSVL.

This sequence joins TRBV12-3 or TRBV12-4 and TRBJ2-2; D gene unclear. The V and J ends lost 6 bases and 5 bases respectively, with 10 bases between them. The CDR3 sequence is 13 residues long. For the CDR3, the DNA is TGTGCCAGCAGACCCGACGGGACCGGGGAGCTGTTTTTT. This gives the protein CASRPDGTGELFF.

This rearrangement joins TRBV18 to TRBJ2-2; TRBD1 matches 10 bases. Germline V CDR1 and CDR2: KGHSH, LQKENI. This CDR3 region has 17 residues. Trimming cost V 3 bases and J 5 bases; bases outside gene matches: 9. The CDR3 nucleotides read TGTGCCAGCTCACCCCAGATAGCGGGACAGGGGACCGGGGAGCTGTTTTTT. Translating gives CASSPQIAGQGTGELFF. The whole variable domain, remainder taken from reference TRBV18 and TRBJ2-2, is NAGVMQNPRHLVRRRGQEARLRCSPMKGHSHVYWYRQLPEEGLKFMVYLQKENIIDESGMPKERFSAEFPKEGPSILRIQQVVRGDSAAYFCASSPQIAGQGTGELFFGEGSRLTVL.

The chain uses TRBV5-1 and TRBJ1-1; 11 bases align to TRBD1. Germline lookup yields CDR1 SGHRS and CDR2 YFSETQ. Trimming at V came to 8 bases and at J to 7 bases, leaving 7 bases not matched to a gene. This CDR3 is built from 13 residues. The chain's CDR3 is CASFAGTGGEAFF. CDR3 nucleotide sequence: TGCGCCAGTTTCGCGGGGACAGGGGGTGAAGCTTTCTTT.

This clone has only a few counts. V usage is TRBV7-9 and J usage is TRBJ2-2, with 8 bases identical to TRBD2. Germline assignment: CDR1 SEHNR and CDR2 FQNEAQ (reference sequence). The CDR3 has 16 residues. Trimming at V came to 3 bases and at J to 6 bases, leaving 9 bases not matched to a gene. In DNA, the CDR3 is TGTGCCAGCAGCTTGGGAGCGGGAGTGAGTTCCGGGGAGCTGTTTTTT. Translating it yields CASSLGAGVSSGELFF.

CDR3 nucleotides: TGTGCCAGCAGCTCGCCCGGGGGCACAGATACGCAGTATTTT. Translated: CASSSPGGTDTQYF. The rearrangement links TRBV5-4 to TRBJ2-3; tentatively, D is TRBD2 (5 bases). CDR3 length: 14 amino acids. V dropped 3 bases and J dropped 1 base, with 9 bases sitting between them. Germline lookup yields CDR1 SGHNT and CDR2 YYREEE (reference sequence).

The chain employs TRBV5-1 and TRBJ2-5; 8 bases match TRBD1. The CDR3 is 16 residues long. The V gene end was trimmed by 4 bases and the J gene end by 4 bases; junction bases not matched to a gene: 12. Germline V gene lookup returns CDR1 SGHRS and CDR2 YFSETQ. CDR3 protein: CASSISRQGRGETQYF. As DNA, the CDR3 is TGCGCCAGCAGCATCTCGAGACAGGGGCGGGGAGAGACCCAGTACTTC.

The chain is built from TRBV11-3 and TRBJ2-1, with 14 positions matching TRBD2. Germline loops: CDR1 SGHNT, CDR2 YENEEA. The CDR3 is made up of 15 amino acids. The trim removed 6 bases at V and 10 bases at J, leaving 8 bases unmatched. The CDR3 is CASRRLAGGVSEQFF. In DNA, the CDR3 is TGTGCCAGCAGACGACTAGCGGGAGGGGTTTCAGAGCAGTTCTTC.

This clone was detected once. J is TRBJ2-4 and V is TRBV19, with a possible D match to TRBD2 (7 bases). Trimming took 7 bases from V and 8 from J, leaving 21 bases between them. The germline V gene has CDR1 LNHDA and CDR2 SQIVND (reference sequence). CDR3 size: 15 residues. The chain's CDR3 is CASKGGASGMDIQYF. CDR3 coding DNA: TGTGCCAGTAAGGGGGGGGCAAGCGGCATGGACATTCAGTACTTC.

The V and J genes are TRBV10-3 and TRBJ2-1; 11 bases are shared with TRBD2. V trimming: 10 bases; J trimming: 2 bases; junction bases outside the gene matches: 4. Germline assignment: CDR1 ENHRY and CDR2 SYGVKD. The CDR3 spans 14 residues. The CDR3 protein is CASGTSGAYNEQFF. The CDR3 DNA reads as TGTGCCAGCGGGACTAGCGGAGCCTACAATGAGCAGTTCTTC.

The chain links TRBV11-3 to TRBJ2-7, with D perhaps matching TRBD1 (6 bases). The length of the CDR3 is 13 residues. Germline V lookup: CDR1 SGHNT, CDR2 YENEEA. The ends were cut back, 8 bases at V and 0 bases at J, with 11 bases in the middle. The DNA for the CDR3 is TGTGCCAGCTCGGACAGACGCTCCTACGAGCAGTACTTC. It translates to CASSDRRSYEQYF. Full variable domain (missing parts from reference TRBV11-3 and TRBJ2-7): EAGVVQSPRYKIIEKKQPVAFWCNPISGHNTLYWYLQNLGQGPELLIRYENEEAVDDSQLPKDRFSAERLKGVDSTLKIQPAELGDSAVYLCASSDRRSYEQYFGPGTRLTVT.

This clone was seen a handful of times. This chain connects TRBV9 to TRBJ1-2, with 7 positions matching TRBD1. In germline, CDR1 is SGDLS, CDR2 YYNGEE. Trimming at V came to 4 bases and at J to 4 bases, leaving 4 bases not matched to a gene. The length of the CDR3 is 13 residues. DNA for the CDR3: TGTGCCAGCAGCTCCCAGGGGGGCTATGGCTACACCTTC. This encodes CASSSQGGYGYTF. The full variable domain, rest sourced from reference TRBV9 and TRBJ1-2, is DSGVTQTPKHLITATGQRVTLRCSPRSGDLSVYWYQQSLDQGLQFLIQYYNGEERAKGNILERFSAQQFPDLHSELNLSSLELGDSALYFCASSSQGGYGYTFGSGTRLTVV.

This chain uses TRBV10-2 with TRBJ1-1; D unresolved. Germline CDR1 reads WSHSY; CDR2 reads SAAADI. CDR3 length equals 15 residues. V dropped 7 bases and J dropped 0 bases, with 15 bases sitting between them. The CDR3 DNA is TGCGCCAGCACGCCCCCCTCCCACATGAACACTGAAGCTTTCTTT. It specifies CASTPPSHMNTEAFF.

This rearrangement joins TRBV7-3 to TRBJ2-2; 7 bases align to TRBD2. This CDR3 contains 16 residues. Germline trimming cut 5 bases from V and 1 base from J; bases unmatched to any gene: 7. The germline V gene encodes CDR1 SGHTA and CDR2 FQGTGA. This CDR3 is CASSQTSRRNTGELFF. CDR3 bases: TGTGCCAGCAGCCAGACTAGCAGGAGGAACACCGGGGAGCTGTTTTTT.

The rearrangement links TRBV28 to TRBJ1-1, with 10 bases that match TRBD1. The V gene's germline CDR1 is MDHEN and CDR2 SYDVKM. CDR3 length equals 13 residues. V shed 5 bases and J 8 bases; nucleotides not matched to a gene: 5. The CDR3 reads CASSDRGPWEAFF. The CDR3 DNA reads TGTGCCAGCAGTGACAGGGGGCCATGGGAAGCTTTCTTT.

This clone has more than one count but fewer than ten. This chain uses TRBV5-4 with TRBJ1-2; TRBD1 matches 7 bases. Germline V gives CDR1 SGHNT, CDR2 YYREEE (reference sequence). V lost 4 bases to trimming and J lost 3 bases; unmatched junction nucleotides: 6. The CDR3 totals 14 residues. In DNA form, the CDR3 reads TGTGCCAGCAGCCTCACCGGGACAGACTATGGCTACACCTTC. Translated: CASSLTGTDYGYTF.

This clone was counted a single time. The chain recombines TRBV5-1 with TRBJ2-2; 9 positions match TRBD1. There are 14 residues in the CDR3. The J segment lost 3 bases and the V segment lost 5 bases, leaving 2 bases of the junction unmatched. Per germline, CDR1 SGHRS and CDR2 YFSETQ. CDR3 amino acids: CASRGQGDTGELFF. Written as DNA, the CDR3 is TGCGCCAGCAGGGGACAGGGAGACACCGGGGAGCTGTTTTTT.

This clone was counted a single time. The chain recombines TRBV29-1 with TRBJ2-7; 10 nucleotides agree with TRBD1. The CDR3 totals 14 residues. Germline CDR1 reads SQVTM; CDR2 reads ANQGSEA. Trimming took 3 bases from V and 0 from J; bases not matched to a gene: 2. This chain's CDR3 is CSVEDRGTSYEQYF. The CDR3 coding sequence is TGCAGCGTTGAGGACAGGGGGACCTCCTACGAGCAGTACTTC.

This clone was seen more than once but under ten times. The V and J genes are TRBV28 and TRBJ1-4, with D unclear. This CDR3 comprises 12 residues. Germline CDR1 MDHEN, CDR2 SYDVKM. Trimming pared 7 bases from V and 10 bases from J, leaving 13 bases between. The CDR3 DNA reads as TGTGCCAGCACATCCGAGCTAGGAAAACTGTTTTTT. This encodes CASTSELGKLFF.